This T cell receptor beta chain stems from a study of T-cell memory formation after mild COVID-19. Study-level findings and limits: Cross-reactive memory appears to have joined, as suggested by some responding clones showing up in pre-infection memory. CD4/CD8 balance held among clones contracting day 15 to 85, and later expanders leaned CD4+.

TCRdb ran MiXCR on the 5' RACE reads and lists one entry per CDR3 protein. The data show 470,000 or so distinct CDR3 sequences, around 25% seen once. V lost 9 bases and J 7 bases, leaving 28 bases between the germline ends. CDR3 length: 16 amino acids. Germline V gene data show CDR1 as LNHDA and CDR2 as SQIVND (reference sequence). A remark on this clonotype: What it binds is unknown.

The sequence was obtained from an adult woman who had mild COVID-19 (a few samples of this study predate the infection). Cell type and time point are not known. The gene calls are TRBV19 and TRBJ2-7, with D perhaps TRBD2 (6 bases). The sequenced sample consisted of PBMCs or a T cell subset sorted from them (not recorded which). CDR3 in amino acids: CASASLGGNGGGEQYF. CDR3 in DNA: TGTGCCAGCGCCTCGCTCGGGGGAAACGGAGGCGGGGAGCAGTACTTC.